The clone carrying this T cell receptor (beta chain) came up once. Its antigen is undetermined. The sample is drawn from a study of identifying expanded T cells in peripheral blood. General study results and limits: Clone count variance between roughly 2-week samples rose with total template count. About 1.2 clones differed between technical replicates, versus around 15 and 19 over time.

The CDR3 is made up of 14 amino acids. Germline CDR1 is MGHRA and CDR2 is YSYEKL. Trimming left V 4 bases short and J 1 base short, with 11 bases between. Sequenced by immunoSEQ multiplex PCR; TCRdb stores in-frame clones only, minus some. The table shows roughly 100,000 clones, with approximately 88% occurring only once. Healthy donors had no documented immune events, such as infections, while sampled. This TCR was sampled from a person aged 18 to 75 in good health. The sample taken for sequencing was blood. The genes are TRBV4-1 and TRBJ2-7, with TRBD1 as a possible D gene (6 bases). This chain's CDR3 is CASSLVGTSYEQYF. CDR3 nucleotides: TGCGCCAGCAGCCTCGTGGGGACATCCTACGAGCAGTACTTC.